The source of this TCR beta chain is a study of beta chain features in type 1 diabetes. Study-level results: There was a moderate but significant shortening of TCRB CDR3s in all four CD4+ subsets of Type 1 diabetes patients. It was among patients, rather than healthy donors, that naive, central memory and Treg TCRB repertoires appeared more similar.

This clone was seen a few times. Its target is not known. Trimming took 5 bases from V and 0 from J; bases not matched to a gene: 6. Germline CDR1 and CDR2: MNHEY and SVGAGI. The CDR3 extends over 15 amino acids. Sorted cells reached over 95% purity in every population. As every portion of the isolated RNA was reverse transcribed, the sequencing read expressed TCRB transcripts. Only in-frame clones appear in the TCRdb table, and some are missing; sequencing was by immunoSEQ multiplex PCR. The sample has under 350,000 clones; about 24% are singletons. The sequence was collected from a woman aged 25-40 years with type 1 diabetes. Input material: naive CD4+ T cells from blood. This chain links TRBV6-5 with TRBJ2-7; TRBD1 matches 8 bases. CDR3 sequence reads: CASSTGGSVSYEQYF. DNA for the CDR3: TGTGCCAGCAGTACAGGGGGATCAGTCTCCTACGAGCAGTACTTC.